Presented here are 23 T cell receptor beta chains from one specimen sequenced in a study of T-cell reconstitution after alpha-beta-depleted transplantation in children. Preparation of the TCRbeta library involved a method that used unique molecular identifiers. TCRdb reprocessed the PCR reads via MiXCR and lists one record per CDR3 protein. Of about 210,000 distinct CDR3 sequences in the sample, roughly a sixth were seen once. Sequences were derived from PBMCs, mostly from graft donor cells, sampled 360 days after TCRalphabeta/CD19-depleted stem cell transplant. The source of these receptors is a male patient aged 2-15 years who had a stem cell transplant for acute lymphoblastic leukemia, so the T cells may come from the graft donor.

The J gene is TRBJ2-7, the V gene TRBV10-3, with a tentative D call TRBD1 (5 bases). The CDR3 runs to 17 residues. Trimming shortened V by 0 bases and J by 0 bases, and 15 bases separated the two germline ends. Germline CDR1 is ENHRY and CDR2 is SYGVKD. CDR3 sequence reads: CAISESRAGRVSYEQYF. CDR3 DNA sequence: TGTGCCATCAGTGAGTCTAGGGCAGGGCGAGTCTCCTACGAGCAGTACTTC.

Comment on this clonotype: The junction departs from the called germline gene at one end, perhaps through a read error. The chain joins TRBV5-1 to TRBJ2-4; D unresolved. This CDR3 spans 13 amino acids. Germline V CDR1 and CDR2: SGHRS, YFSETQ. Here the CDR3 DNA reads TGCGCCAGCAGCTTGCCATCCAAAAACGTTCAGTACTTC. Its translation: CASSLPSKNVQYF.

This clonotype showed up just a few times. The chain carries TRBV12-3 or TRBV12-4 and TRBJ1-2, with D perhaps matching TRBD1 (5 bases). This CDR3 region has 13 residues. V gave up 6 bases and J gave up 2 bases, with 10 bases separating them. This chain's CDR3 is CASSIQVNYGYTF. DNA for the CDR3: TGTGCCAGCAGCATACAGGTGAACTATGGCTACACCTTC.

The V call is TRBV5-1, the J call TRBJ1-1; D is unclear. This CDR3 region has 13 residues. Germline CDR1 SGHRS, CDR2 YFSETQ. Trimming left V 1 base short and J 3 bases short, with 7 bases between. The CDR3 spells CASSLTVDTEAFF. In DNA, the CDR3 is TGCGCCAGCAGCTTGACCGTGGACACTGAAGCTTTCTTT.

The chain joins TRBV30 to TRBJ2-3; the match to TRBD2 covers 9 bases. V lost 1 base to trimming and J lost 3 bases; unmatched junction nucleotides: 5. The V gene's germline CDR1 is GTSNPN and CDR2 SVGIG (reference sequence). This CDR3 spans 15 amino acids. The CDR3, as DNA: TGTGCCTGGAGTGGGGCGGGAGGGAGTACAGATACGCAGTATTTT. Its protein is CAWSGAGGSTDTQYF.

V is TRBV6-1 and J is TRBJ2-6; D is perhaps TRBD1 (5 bases). V shed 6 bases and J shed 0 bases, with 9 bases lying between them. The CDR3 loop spans 15 amino acids. CDR1 and CDR2 from the germline V gene are MNHNS and SASEGT. CDR3 sequence reads: CASRIRGSGANVLTF. The CDR3 nucleotides are TGTGCCAGCAGAATAAGGGGCTCTGGGGCCAACGTCCTGACTTTC.

The genes are TRBV20-1 and TRBJ2-1; tentatively, D is TRBD2 (5 bases). Trimming stripped 6 bases from V and 3 bases from J, with 9 bases between. Germline CDR1 DFQATT, CDR2 SNEGSKA (reference sequence). The CDR3 contains 12 residues. The CDR3 DNA is TGCAGTGCCCCCGGGGACTACAATGAGCAGTTCTTC. Residues: CSAPGDYNEQFF.

This clonotype has only a few counts. The CDR3 protein is CASSQRLAQETQYF. The DNA for the CDR3 is TGTGCCAGCAGCCAAAGACTAGCCCAAGAGACCCAGTACTTC. The V and J genes are TRBV12-3 or TRBV12-4 and TRBJ2-5; 7 bases fit TRBD2. V lost 6 bases and J lost 1; bases outside the gene matches: 5. CDR3 size: 14 residues.

This chain uses TRBV4-2 with TRBJ2-4; D perhaps matches TRBD2 (7 bases). V was cut by 2 bases and J by 8 bases, with 16 bases left in between. The germline CDR1 and CDR2 sequences are LGHNA and YNFKEQ. The CDR3 is 15 residues long. CDR3 sequence (DNA): TGTGCCAGCAGCCAATCACAGGGCCGGGAGGACATTCAGTACTTC. Protein: CASSQSQGREDIQYF.

The chain uses TRBV12-3 or TRBV12-4 and TRBJ2-3; 9 nucleotides agree with TRBD2. With 6 bases clipped from V and 9 bases from J, the junction kept 13 bases outside the gene matches. The CDR3 is made up of 15 amino acids. The CDR3 DNA sequence: TGTGCCAGCAGCCTAGGGGTAGCGGGGGTCAGCACGCAGTATTTT. It is translated as CASSLGVAGVSTQYF.

This clonotype was observed a handful of times. The chain employs TRBV27 and TRBJ2-1, with D possibly being TRBD1 (6 bases). V shed 5 bases and J shed 0 bases, with 14 bases lying between them. Germline values: CDR1 MNHEY, CDR2 SMNVEV (reference sequence). CDR3 length: 16 residues. Here the CDR3 reads CASSPGHRSSYNEQFF. The DNA of the CDR3 is TGTGCCAGCAGTCCGGGACACCGGAGCTCCTACAATGAGCAGTTCTTC.

This chain connects TRBV6-5 to TRBJ2-5; 12 bases agree with TRBD1. CDR1 and CDR2 (germline): MNHEY, SVGAGI. Trimming removed 6 bases from V and 5 bases from J; junction bases left unmatched: 7. The length of the CDR3 is 15 residues. CDR3: CASRYSGTGGETQYF. CDR3 nucleotides: TGTGCCAGCAGATATTCCGGGACAGGGGGCGAGACCCAGTACTTC.

A few counts support this clonotype. This chain joins TRBV20-1 and TRBJ2-7; maybe TRBD1 (5 bases). Deletions cut 4 bases from V and 2 bases from J, with 9 bases between. CDR3 length: 12 amino acids. Germline-derived CDR1 and CDR2 are DFQATT and SNEGSKA (reference sequence). CDR3 nucleotides: TGCAGTGCTAAAGGACAAGCCTACGAGCAGTACTTC. Amino acids: CSAKGQAYEQYF.

The rearrangement links TRBV5-1 to TRBJ2-2, with 11 bases fitting TRBD2. Per the germline V gene, CDR1 is SGHRS and CDR2 is YFSETQ. V lost 3 bases to trimming and J lost 6 bases; unmatched junction nucleotides: 19. The CDR3 sequence is 20 residues long. The CDR3 region is CASSSRLAGPALPRPGELFF. DNA for the CDR3: TGCGCCAGCAGCTCCCGACTAGCGGGACCGGCACTTCCTCGGCCCGGGGAGCTGTTTTTT.

This clonotype was picked up a small number of times. The gene calls are TRBV4-3 and TRBJ2-1; the match to TRBD2 covers 12 bases. Germline CDR1 and CDR2: LGHNA and YSLEER. The V gene end was trimmed by 0 bases and the J gene end by 4 bases; junction bases not matched to a gene: 1. The CDR3 spans 16 residues. CDR3 loop: CASSQELAGGYNEQFF. CDR3 DNA sequence: TGCGCCAGCAGCCAAGAGCTAGCGGGGGGGTACAATGAGCAGTTCTTC.

The genes are TRBV5-1 and TRBJ2-7; D is possibly TRBD2 (6 bases). The germline CDR1 and CDR2 sequences are SGHRS and YFSETQ. The CDR3 has 13 amino acids. The ends were cut back, 4 bases at V and 5 bases at J, with 13 bases in the middle. CDR3 sequence (DNA): TGCGCCAGCAGCCCGGGGGATACACACGAGCAGTACTTC. Translated: CASSPGDTHEQYF.

V usage is TRBV7-9 and J usage is TRBJ2-7; possible D gene TRBD2, 5 bases. V lost 6 bases and J lost 2, with 11 bases in between. Looked up from germline, CDR1 is SEHNR and CDR2 is FQNEAQ (reference sequence). CDR3 length: 13 amino acids. The CDR3 is CASSSRGPYEQYF. As DNA, the CDR3 is TGTGCCAGCAGTTCCCGGGGTCCCTACGAGCAGTACTTC.

This clonotype has only one observation. This chain joins TRBV14 and TRBJ2-5, with 9 bases aligning to TRBD2. This CDR3 comprises 15 residues. Per the germline V gene, CDR1 is SGHDN and CDR2 is FVKESK. Losses at the gene ends were 2 bases for V and 1 base for J; bases not matched to a gene: 2. The CDR3: CASSQSGRTQETQYF. Here the CDR3 DNA reads TGTGCCAGCAGCCAAAGCGGGAGGACCCAAGAGACCCAGTACTTC.

This clonotype was observed a few times. V usage is TRBV6-6 and J usage is TRBJ1-6, with D tentatively TRBD1 (6 bases). The CDR3 covers 13 residues. Trimming took 5 bases from V and 7 from J, leaving 9 bases between them. In germline, CDR1 is MNHNY, CDR2 SVGAGI (reference sequence). CDR3 sequence: CASSVRGNSPLHF. CDR3 coding DNA: TGTGCCAGCAGTGTCAGGGGAAATTCACCCCTCCACTTT.

This chain joins TRBV7-9 and TRBJ1-1; D is uncertain. V lost 4 bases and J lost 3, with 15 bases in between. The CDR3 extends over 15 amino acids. The germline V gene has CDR1 SEHNR and CDR2 FQNEAQ (reference sequence). CDR3 DNA: TGTGCCAGCAGCTACGGGGAGGGCTGGGACACTGAAGCTTTCTTT. Protein: CASSYGEGWDTEAFF.

This clonotype was observed a handful of times. The chain links TRBV12-3 or TRBV12-4 to TRBJ1-5; 9 bases line up with TRBD1. This CDR3 region has 15 residues. V shed 5 bases, J shed 0 bases, and the junction held 2 bases outside the gene matches. CDR3 coding DNA: TGTGCCAGCAGTAGGACAGGGGTTAGCAATCAGCCCCAGCATTTT. This codes for CASSRTGVSNQPQHF.

This clonotype occurred a few times. The gene calls are TRBV12-3 or TRBV12-4 and TRBJ1-1; D call uncertain. Trimming removed 1 base at V and 5 bases at J, with 5 bases between. The CDR3 has 12 residues. The CDR3 region is CASSLVATEAFF. The CDR3 DNA reads as TGTGCCAGCAGTTTAGTGGCGACTGAAGCTTTCTTT.

This clonotype has more than one count but fewer than ten. This chain connects TRBV12-3 or TRBV12-4 to TRBJ1-5; perhaps TRBD1 as D (5 bases). The CDR3 covers 15 residues. Deletions cut 2 bases from V and 5 bases from J, with 13 bases between. The CDR3 spells CASSLRDGGYQPQHF. Here the CDR3 DNA reads TGTGCCAGCAGTTTAAGGGACGGAGGTTATCAGCCCCAGCATTTT.